These T cell receptor beta chains were read from a single sample in a study of CD8+CD57+ T cells in acquired aplastic anemia. TCRdb processed the reads anew with MiXCR; each CDR3 protein has one entry. Here the sample spans about 180,000 distinct CDR3 sequences, 40% to 50% being singletons. The sequenced material came from sorted CD4+, CD8+, or CD8+CD57+ T cells (not recorded which) from PBMCs. These receptors all come from a human donor in good health. Each CDR3 is given with its conserved first and last residue. A D gene is named only where the DNA matches it firmly. Rows give clone size only sometimes, using once, few, many, or a class for an expanded clone.

d_gene | j_gene | v_gene | abundance | CDR3nt | CDR3aa
- | TRBJ1-2 | TRBV9 | many | TGTGCCAGCAGCGTAGGTCGGGGGCGGGACTATGGCTACACCTTC | CASSVGRGRDYGYTF
- | TRBJ2-1 | TRBV4-3 | many | TGCGCCAGCAGCCAAGGGGTACAGGGTAGATCTGAGCAGTTCTTC | CASSQGVQGRSEQFF
- | TRBJ2-7 | TRBV10-1 | - | TGCGCCAGCAGTGAAGGCAGCGGACTCTTCGAGCAGTACTTC | CASSEGSGLFEQYF
TRBD1 | TRBJ1-2 | TRBV24-1 | - | TGTGCCACCAGTGCTAGGGGACAGGGGACTAACTATGGCTACACCTTC | CATSARGQGTNYGYTF
- | TRBJ2-7 | TRBV29-1 | many | TGCAGCGTTGAAACAGCTCCGTACGAGCAGTACTTC | CSVETAPYEQYF
- | TRBJ1-1 | TRBV30 | - | TGTGCCTGGGGGAAAGGACACCGGAACACTGAAGCTTTCTTT | CAWGKGHRNTEAFF
- | TRBJ2-6 | TRBV19 | - | TGTGCCAGTAGTCGGACTTCTGGGGCCAACGTCCTGACTTTC | CASSRTSGANVLTF
TRBD2 | TRBJ2-5 | TRBV18 | - | TGTGCCAGCTCACACAACTCGGGACTAGCGGTGGAGACCCAGTACTTC | CASSHNSGLAVETQYF
TRBD1 | TRBJ1-2 | TRBV5-1 | - | TGCGCCAGCAGGTCGGGACAGACCTCGAGATATGGCTACACCTTC | CASRSGQTSRYGYTF
- | TRBJ1-3 | TRBV28 | few | TGTGCCAGCTGTAGCGGGGCTGCCTCTGGAAACACCATATATTTT | CASCSGAASGNTIYF
TRBD1 | TRBJ1-6 | TRBV4-1 | many | TGCGCCAGCAGCCAAGTCGTCGGGACAGGGAATTCACCCCTCCACTTT | CASSQVVGTGNSPLHF
TRBD2 | TRBJ2-2 | TRBV24-1 | - | TGTGCCACCAGTGAAGTAGCGGGAGGACCCGGGGAGCTGTTTTTT | CATSEVAGGPGELFF
- | TRBJ1-6 | TRBV24-1 | many | TGTGCCACCCATCAGGGCCAGGGATCTGATAATTCACCCCTCCACTTT | CATHQGQGSDNSPLHF
- | TRBJ2-3 | TRBV15 | many | TGTGCCACCAGCAGAGACCCTAGCTTGGGTACGCAGTATTTT | CATSRDPSLGTQYF
- | TRBJ1-1 | TRBV19 | - | TGTGCCAGTAGTATCCAGGGAGGGAACACTGAAGCTTTCTTT | CASSIQGGNTEAFF
TRBD2 | TRBJ2-7 | TRBV4-3 | many | TGCGCCAGCAGCCAAGATCTCGGCGGGAGTGTGTACGAGCAGTACTTC | CASSQDLGGSVYEQYF
TRBD2 | TRBJ2-1 | TRBV2 | - | TGTGCCAGCAGTGATCCCGGGACTACTATTGAGCAGTTCTTC | CASSDPGTTIEQFF
TRBD2 | TRBJ2-7 | TRBV16 | many | TGTGCCAGCAGCCAATACGGGACTAGCTCCTACGAGCAGTACTTC | CASSQYGTSSYEQYF
TRBD2 | TRBJ2-7 | TRBV12-3/TRBV12-4 | - | TGTGCCAGCAGCTACTCGGGGGGGCCTTACGAGCAGCACTTC | CASSYSGGPYEQHF
TRBD2 | TRBJ2-2 | TRBV20-1 | many | TGCAGTGCTTCTAAAGCGGGAGGGTATCTTAACACCGGGGAGCTGTTTTTT | CSASKAGGYLNTGELFF
- | TRBJ2-2 | TRBV29-1 | - | TGCAGCGTTGTAGGTACGAACACCGGGGAGCTGTTTTTT | CSVVGTNTGELFF
- | TRBJ2-1 | TRBV30 | few | TGTGCCTGGAGTTTAGTAGAAGGTGAGCAGTTCTTC | CAWSLVEGEQFF
- | TRBJ2-5 | TRBV25-1 | - | TGTGCCAGCAGTGAGGAACTCTGGGAGGTCCAGTACTTC | CASSEELWEVQYF
TRBD2 | TRBJ2-7 | TRBV11-2 | few | TGTGCCAGCAGCTCAGATGGACTAGCGGGAGAGTACGAGCAGTACTTC | CASSSDGLAGEYEQYF
TRBD2 | TRBJ2-1 | TRBV6-1 | few | TGTGCCAGCAGTACCCTAGCGGGAGGGCTAGGGTACAATGAGCAGTTCTTC | CASSTLAGGLGYNEQFF
TRBD2 | TRBJ2-5 | TRBV10-2 | - | TGCGCCAGCACTACGACTAGCGGCATAGAGACCCAGTACTTC | CASTTTSGIETQYF
TRBD2 | TRBJ2-1 | TRBV24-1 | - | TGTGCCACCAGCCTAGCGGGAGGGCCGGGTGAGCAGTTCTTC | CATSLAGGPGEQFF
- | TRBJ1-2 | TRBV7-9 | many | TGTGCCAGCAGCTCCAGAGATAACTATGGCTACACCTTC | CASSSRDNYGYTF
- | TRBJ2-7 | TRBV7-9 | - | TGTGCCAGCAGCTTTGGGGCCGGCCACGAGCAGTACTTC | CASSFGAGHEQYF
TRBD1 | TRBJ1-1 | TRBV19 | few | TGTGCCAGTAGTACAAGACAGGGTAGGACTGAAGCTTTCTTT | CASSTRQGRTEAFF
- | TRBJ2-7 | TRBV7-2 | - | TGTGCCAGCAGCTTATTCGACAGAGCCTACGAGCAGTACTTC | CASSLFDRAYEQYF
- | TRBJ2-3 | TRBV10-3 | few | TGTGCCATCAGGGGCGACGGCACAGATACGCAGTATTTT | CAIRGDGTDTQYF
- | TRBJ2-5 | TRBV6-2/TRBV6-3 | many | TGTGCCAGCAGTTTCGAAGGTCCGGCTCAAGAGACCCAGTACTTC | CASSFEGPAQETQYF
- | TRBJ2-3 | TRBV24-1 | - | TGTGCCACCAGTGATTTTAGGGTGTCAGATACGCAGTATTTT | CATSDFRVSDTQYF
- | TRBJ2-1 | TRBV12-3/TRBV12-4 | many | TGTGCCAGCAGTACCTCCAGAGACCCAAGGGTCTCCTACAATGAGCAGTTCTTC | CASSTSRDPRVSYNEQFF
- | TRBJ1-5 | TRBV19 | - | TGTGCCAGTAGTTTCACAGGGTACGCCAATCAGCCCCAGCATTTT | CASSFTGYANQPQHF
- | TRBJ2-2 | TRBV2 | - | TGTGCCAGCAGGGGCCAAGCGAACACCGGGGAGCTGTTTTTT | CASRGQANTGELFF
- | TRBJ1-5 | TRBV10-3 | - | TGTGCCATCAGTGAGTCTGGTGGGGCGAATCAGCCCCAGCATTTT | CAISESGGANQPQHF
TRBD1 | TRBJ1-4 | TRBV10-3 | few | TGTGCCATCAGTGATTCCGGGACAGGGAACGAAAAACTGTTTTTT | CAISDSGTGNEKLFF
TRBD1 | TRBJ2-7 | TRBV13 | many | TGTGCCAGCAGCTTGGATAGGACAGGGCGGTACGAGCAGTACTTC | CASSLDRTGRYEQYF
- | TRBJ2-7 | TRBV5-1 | many | TGCGCCAGCAGCTTAGTCACGACGGGGGAGCAGTACTTC | CASSLVTTGEQYF
- | TRBJ2-7 | TRBV10-3 | few | TGTGCCATCAGTGAAGAACTCCTGAGCTCCTACGAGCAGTACTTC | CAISEELLSSYEQYF
- | TRBJ1-5 | TRBV19 | many | TGTGCCAGTAGTATGTTTGCAGGGGTCCGTCAGCCCCAGCATTTT | CASSMFAGVRQPQHF
TRBD1 | TRBJ1-5 | TRBV20-1 | many | TGCAGTGCTGGACAGGGGGCCGGGACGGCCCAGCATTTT | CSAGQGAGTAQHF
TRBD1 | TRBJ1-3 | TRBV2 | - | TGTGCCATTTACACAGGGGGCTCTGGAAACACCATATATTTT | CAIYTGGSGNTIYF
TRBD2 | TRBJ2-1 | TRBV19 | many | TGTGCCAGTAGTAGCTTATCCCGGGGACTAGCCTACAATGAGCAGTTCTTC | CASSSLSRGLAYNEQFF
- | TRBJ2-4 | TRBV5-6 | few | TGTGCCAGCAGCTCATACCAGGGGCCGAATAACATTCAGTACTTC | CASSSYQGPNNIQYF
TRBD1 | TRBJ2-2 | TRBV13 | few | TGTGCCAGCAGCCGGGGACAGGGGGCTACCACCGGGGAGCTGTTTTTT | CASSRGQGATTGELFF
- | TRBJ1-3 | TRBV7-8 | many | TGTGCCAGCAACCCCGGACACAGCTCTGGAAACACCATATATTTT | CASNPGHSSGNTIYF
- | TRBJ1-5 | TRBV24-1 | many | TGTGCCACCAGTGCCGTACTGGGGGGGCCCCAGCATTTT | CATSAVLGGPQHF
TRBD2 | TRBJ2-7 | TRBV20-1 | - | TGCAGTGCTAGAGATCTACTAGCGGGAGGCGAACAGTACTTC | CSARDLLAGGEQYF
- | TRBJ1-1 | TRBV5-1 | many | TGCGCCAGCAGCTTGGTGGCAGAGAACACTGAAGCTTTCTTT | CASSLVAENTEAFF
TRBD2 | TRBJ2-7 | TRBV5-4 | - | TGTGCCAGCAGCTTCCGGACTAGCGGGGGAGGGTCCTACGAGCAGTACTTC | CASSFRTSGGGSYEQYF
- | TRBJ2-2 | TRBV20-1 | many | TGCAGTGCCGCCCGTGGGGGGCGAGGAACCGGGGAGCTGTTTTTT | CSAARGGRGTGELFF
- | TRBJ2-7 | TRBV6-1 | many | TGTGCCAGCAGTGGAGACAGGCGGGGCAACGAGCAGTACTTC | CASSGDRRGNEQYF
- | TRBJ1-6 | TRBV15 | - | TGTGCCACCAGCGGGGGTACCTATAATTCACCCCTCCACTTT | CATSGGTYNSPLHF
- | TRBJ2-6 | TRBV19 | - | TGTGCCAGTAGCAACTCAGGCTCTGGGGCCAACGTCCTGACTTTC | CASSNSGSGANVLTF
- | TRBJ1-2 | TRBV10-3 | few | TGTGCCATCAGTGATAGGAACGGATATGGCTACACCTTC | CAISDRNGYGYTF
TRBD1 | TRBJ2-6 | TRBV10-3 | many | TGTGCCGCTTCCGGGACAGGGATAATATCTGGGGCCAACGTCCTGACTTTC | CAASGTGIISGANVLTF
TRBD2 | TRBJ2-7 | TRBV20-1 | - | TGCAGTGCCCGGGGAGGGGCCTACGAGCAGTACTTC | CSARGGAYEQYF